Following are 25 T cell receptor beta chains from one sample sequenced in a study of cytomegalovirus exposure and HLA in healthy donors. Some clones are missing from TCRdb's copy, which holds only in-frame ones; the method was immunoSEQ multiplex PCR. The table includes about 200,000 clones, about 81% detected once. Sample: PBMCs. The receptors derive from a woman aged 30 to 39 in good health and CMV-seronegative.

A note on this clone: Distinct nucleotide sequences in the sample also encode this CDR3. The chain carries TRBV5-1 and TRBJ1-2; 8 nucleotides line up with TRBD1. This CDR3 spans 14 amino acids. Germline lookup yields CDR1 SGHRS and CDR2 YFSETQ. Trimming cost V 0 bases and J 4 bases; bases outside gene matches: 2. The DNA for the CDR3 is TGCGCCAGCAGCTTGGGAGACAGGGGCTATGGCTACACCTTC. It yields the protein CASSLGDRGYGYTF.

This clone has just one count. V and J are TRBV30 and TRBJ2-2; TRBD2 matches 11 bases. The germline gives CDR1 GTSNPN, CDR2 SVGIG (reference sequence). The CDR3 runs 16 residues. Unmatched junction bases numbered 5, after V lost 2 bases and J lost 3 bases. This chain's CDR3 is CAWSRTSGWDTGELFF. The CDR3 region has the DNA TGTGCCTGGAGTAGGACTAGCGGGTGGGACACCGGGGAGCTGTTTTTT.

The chain recombines TRBV5-1 with TRBJ1-3; no clear D gene. V gave up 6 bases and J gave up 3 bases, with 10 bases separating them. From germline, CDR1 is SGHRS and CDR2 YFSETQ. The CDR3 is 13 amino acids. In nucleotides, the CDR3 is TGCGCCAGCACGGTGGAGCATGGAAACACCATATATTTT. It is translated as CASTVEHGNTIYF.

The V gene is TRBV19, the J gene TRBJ2-7, with 7 bases identical to TRBD2. V was clipped by 5 bases and J by 4 bases; unmatched bases: 11. Germline V gene data show CDR1 as LNHDA and CDR2 as SQIVND (reference sequence). The CDR3 totals 15 residues. CDR3: CASSSPSGVPYEQYF. The CDR3 nucleotides read TGTGCCAGTAGTTCCCCTAGCGGAGTACCATACGAGCAGTACTTC.

This clone has only one observation. The chain recombines TRBV2 with TRBJ1-5, with 7 bases lining up with TRBD1. V shed 7 bases and J 2 bases; nucleotides not matched to a gene: 8. The CDR3 runs 15 residues. The germline V gene has CDR1 SNHLY and CDR2 FYNNEI. The CDR3 sequence is CASTLQGYRNQPQHF. The CDR3 bases are TGTGCCAGCACCCTACAGGGGTATCGCAATCAGCCCCAGCATTTT.

This chain joins TRBV4-1 and TRBJ2-1; TRBD2 matches at 12 bases. In germline, CDR1 is MGHRA, CDR2 YSYEKL. The CDR3 spans 16 residues. V was clipped by 6 bases and J by 8 bases; unmatched bases: 11. The CDR3 region has the DNA TGCGCCAGCAGACCAACTTCACTAGCGGGAGGACATGAGCAGTTCTTC. Translation: CASRPTSLAGGHEQFF.

This sequence joins TRBV29-1 and TRBJ1-4; 11 nucleotides match TRBD1. Germline V gives CDR1 SQVTM, CDR2 ANQGSEA. V shed 6 bases and J 2 bases; nucleotides not matched to a gene: 2. There are 14 residues in the CDR3. The CDR3 loop reads CSVGQGATNEKLFF. Written as DNA, the CDR3 is TGCAGCGTCGGACAGGGGGCGACTAATGAAAAACTGTTTTTT.

The J gene is TRBJ1-4, the V gene TRBV20-1; TRBD1 aligns across 7 bases. CDR3 length equals 11 residues. From germline, CDR1 is DFQATT and CDR2 SNEGSKA (reference sequence). Here the CDR3 reads CSTDRAGKLFF. The DNA for the CDR3 is TGCAGCACCGACAGGGCGGGAAAACTGTTTTTT.

This clone was seen more than once but under ten times. The rearrangement joins TRBV6-1 to TRBJ1-5; 8 bases are a match to TRBD1. This CDR3 is 13 amino acids long. Germline values: CDR1 MNHNS, CDR2 SASEGT. After removal of 9 bases from V and 0 bases from J, the junction contained 1 base not matched to a gene. The chain's CDR3 is CASGTGSNQPQHF. CDR3 bases: TGTGCCAGTGGGACAGGTAGCAATCAGCCCCAGCATTTT.

The V and J genes are TRBV29-1 and TRBJ1-2; 7 positions agree with TRBD1. Germline CDR1 is SQVTM and CDR2 is ANQGSEA. The length of the CDR3 is 16 residues. The V gene end was trimmed by 2 bases and the J gene end by 3 bases; junction bases not matched to a gene: 12. The CDR3 nucleotides are TGCAGCGTTGAATGGGGGGCAGGGGGTAAAGACTATGGCTACACCTTC. This translates into CSVEWGAGGKDYGYTF.

This chain connects TRBV9 to TRBJ2-5; TRBD2 matches 12 bases. Germline trimming cut 0 bases from V and 4 bases from J; bases unmatched to any gene: 4. This CDR3 contains 16 residues. Germline-derived CDR1 and CDR2 are SGDLS and YYNGEE. The DNA for the CDR3 is TGTGCCAGCAGCGTAGCTACGACTAGCGGGGGAGAGACCCAGTACTTC. Protein: CASSVATTSGGETQYF. Looking up the rest from reference TRBV9 and TRBJ2-5 gives the full variable domain: DSGVTQTPKHLITATGQRVTLRCSPRSGDLSVYWYQQSLDQGLQFLIQYYNGEERAKGNILERFSAQQFPDLHSELNLSSLELGDSALYFCASSVATTSGGETQYFGPGTRLLVL.

The V and J genes are TRBV7-9 and TRBJ2-5; no clear D gene. V was clipped by 5 bases and J by 9 bases, with 7 bases between them. The CDR3 extends over 10 amino acids. Germline V gene sequence: CDR1 SEHNR, CDR2 FQNEAQ (reference sequence). The CDR3 DNA is TGTGCCAGCAGCCCCGAGGCCCAGTACTTC. Amino acid sequence: CASSPEAQYF.

The count of this clone is one. V is TRBV5-6 and J is TRBJ1-1, with a tentative D call TRBD1 (6 bases). The CDR3 covers 12 residues. CDR1 is SGHDT and CDR2 is YYEEEE in the germline V gene. The V and J ends lost 4 bases and 9 bases respectively, with 13 bases between them. The CDR3 DNA follows: TGTGCCAGCAGCACGAAGGACAGTAAAGCTTTCTTT. Amino acids: CASSTKDSKAFF.

This clone was picked up a small number of times. CDR3 loop: CASSSSTGQEPYGYTF. The CDR3 region has the DNA TGTGCCAGCAGTTCTTCCACAGGGCAGGAACCTTATGGCTACACCTTC. V and J are TRBV27 and TRBJ1-2; perhaps TRBD1 as D (6 bases). Germline V lookup: CDR1 MNHEY, CDR2 SMNVEV (reference sequence). The CDR3 has 16 residues. Trimming pared 4 bases from V and 5 bases from J, leaving 20 bases between.

The chain has TRBV29-1 and TRBJ2-7; 7 bases align to TRBD2. In germline, CDR1 is SQVTM, CDR2 ANQGSEA. Trimming took 3 bases from V and 3 from J; bases not matched to a gene: 11. CDR3 length: 15 residues. CDR3 in DNA: TGCAGCGTTGAGGGGTCGGCTAGCGGCAACTACGAGCAGTACTTC. Residues: CSVEGSASGNYEQYF.

This clone was counted once. The chain joins TRBV2 to TRBJ2-1; 9 nucleotides align to TRBD1. CDR1 is SNHLY and CDR2 is FYNNEI in the germline V gene. CDR3 length: 17 amino acids. V shed 7 bases and J 2 bases; nucleotides not matched to a gene: 12. CDR3 DNA: TGTGCCAGCACTCTAGTTGATGGGGACAGGGCCTACAATGAGCAGTTCTTC. Its translation: CASTLVDGDRAYNEQFF.

The chain uses TRBV5-4 and TRBJ2-5; 13 bases are shared with TRBD2. J was trimmed by 5 bases and V by 4 bases; bases with no gene match: 8. Germline CDR1 is SGHNT and CDR2 is YYREEE (reference sequence). CDR3 size: 16 residues. CDR3 loop: CASSPRTSGRRETQYF. CDR3 coding DNA: TGTGCCAGCAGCCCCCGGACTAGCGGGAGAAGGGAGACCCAGTACTTC. Full variable domain (remainder filled in from reference TRBV5-4 and TRBJ2-5): ETGVTQSPTHLIKTRGQQVTLRCSSQSGHNTVSWYQQALGQGPQFIFQYYREEENGRGNFPPRFSGLQFPNYSSELNVNALELDDSALYLCASSPRTSGRRETQYFGPGTRLLVL.

This chain uses TRBV27 with TRBJ2-1; D not certain. V gave up 5 bases and J gave up 0 bases, with 8 bases separating them. There are 14 residues in the CDR3. Germline V gives CDR1 MNHEY, CDR2 SMNVEV (reference sequence). CDR3 in amino acids: CASSPESSYNEQFF. The CDR3 DNA reads TGTGCCAGCAGTCCCGAGAGCTCCTACAATGAGCAGTTCTTC.

The chain links TRBV18 to TRBJ2-2, with TRBD2 matching over 14 bases. J was trimmed by 7 bases and V by 4 bases; bases with no gene match: 11. This CDR3 has 18 amino acids. Germline loops: CDR1 KGHSH, CDR2 LQKENI. The chain's CDR3 is CASSRGLAGGSLVGELFF. The CDR3 nucleotides are TGTGCCAGCTCACGCGGACTAGCGGGAGGATCATTAGTCGGGGAGCTGTTTTTT.

A single count supports this clone. V usage is TRBV2 and J usage is TRBJ1-4, with D uncertain. In germline, CDR1 is SNHLY, CDR2 FYNNEI. V lost 7 bases and J lost 8, with 5 bases in between. The CDR3 runs 10 residues. The CDR3 DNA reads TGTGCCAGCACTGGCGAAAAACTGTTTTTT. Protein: CASTGEKLFF.

The chain is built from TRBV6-5 and TRBJ2-1; 8 nucleotides agree with TRBD2. CDR1 is MNHEY and CDR2 is SVGAGI in the germline V gene. The CDR3 contains 15 residues. Trimming cost V 0 bases and J 6 bases; bases outside gene matches: 4. In nucleotides, the CDR3 is TGTGCCAGCAGTTACTCAACGGGAGGGGGCAATGAGCAGTTCTTC. Translation gives CASSYSTGGGNEQFF.

This clone has just a few counts. The rearrangement uses TRBV11-2 and TRBJ1-1; D is ambiguous. Between the trimmed V and J ends, which lost 4 bases and 0 bases, there was a span of 18 bases. The CDR3 is made up of 17 amino acids. Germline assignment: CDR1 SGHAT and CDR2 FQNNGV. The CDR3 sequence: CASSSDPGGLLNTEAFF. As DNA, the CDR3 is TGTGCCAGCAGCTCCGATCCGGGTGGACTCTTGAACACTGAAGCTTTCTTT.

The chain joins TRBV29-1 to TRBJ2-7; the match to TRBD1 covers 8 bases. CDR3 length: 14 residues. V gave up 4 bases and J gave up 3 bases; unmatched junction bases: 8. Germline V gene data show CDR1 as SQVTM and CDR2 as ANQGSEA. This CDR3 reads CSVAVPDRGYEQYF. In DNA, the CDR3 is TGCAGCGTTGCTGTGCCAGACAGGGGCTACGAGCAGTACTTC.

This clone has just a few counts. J is TRBJ2-4 and V is TRBV30; possibly TRBD2 for D (6 bases). The CDR3 length is 14 residues. CDR1 and CDR2 from the germline V gene are GTSNPN and SVGIG (reference sequence). The V gene lost 4 bases and the J gene lost 3 bases, with 13 bases spanning the gap. The CDR3 nucleotides read TGTGCCTGGAACACTCAGGGAGGCAAAAACATTCAGTACTTC. Translated, it gives CAWNTQGGKNIQYF.

The V call is TRBV30, the J call TRBJ2-7; 10 nucleotides agree with TRBD2. Trimming at V came to 3 bases and at J to 3 bases, leaving 14 bases not matched to a gene. Germline V CDR1 and CDR2: GTSNPN, SVGIG (reference sequence). The CDR3 is made up of 17 amino acids. The CDR3 loop is CAWSPPSGRAEVYEQYF. The CDR3, as DNA: TGTGCCTGGAGCCCCCCAAGCGGGAGGGCCGAGGTCTACGAGCAGTACTTC.